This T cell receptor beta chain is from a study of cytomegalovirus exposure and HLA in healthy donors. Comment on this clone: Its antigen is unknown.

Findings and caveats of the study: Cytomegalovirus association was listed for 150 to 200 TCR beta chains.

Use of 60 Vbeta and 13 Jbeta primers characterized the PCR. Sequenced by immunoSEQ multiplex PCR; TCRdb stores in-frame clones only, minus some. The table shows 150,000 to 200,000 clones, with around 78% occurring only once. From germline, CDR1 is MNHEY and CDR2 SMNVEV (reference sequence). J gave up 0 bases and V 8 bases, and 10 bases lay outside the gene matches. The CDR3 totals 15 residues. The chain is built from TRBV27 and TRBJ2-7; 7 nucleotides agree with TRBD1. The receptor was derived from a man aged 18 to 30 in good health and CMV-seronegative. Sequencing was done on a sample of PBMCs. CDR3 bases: TGTGCCAGCCGACTACAGGGGACCTCCTCCTACGAGCAGTACTTC. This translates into CASRLQGTSSYEQYF.